The 27 T cell receptor beta chains presented below share a single source sample, sequenced in a study of response to subunit inactivated influenza vaccine. MiXCR, run by TCRdb on the RT-PCR reads, gives a single entry per CDR3 protein. The profile shows about 540,000 distinct CDR3 sequences, roughly a quarter of them singletons. This same sample was also taken into another study, of T cells expressing NK-cell markers. That paper notes: The TCR beta cDNA came from 5'RACE template switching with UMIs.

Specimen: CD4+ T cells sorted from PBMCs, collected 12 days after vaccination. These receptors came from a middle-aged man who received an inactivated influenza vaccine.

In the case of this clonotype: A read error may produce the germline difference seen at one junction end. The genes are TRBV12-3 or TRBV12-4 and TRBJ1-1; 7 bases align to TRBD1. The CDR3 is made up of 13 amino acids. The CDR3 region is CASSWGQNTEVFF. The CDR3 nucleotides read TGTGCCAGCAGTTGGGGACAGAACACTGAAGTTTTCTTT.

The rearrangement joins TRBV10-3 to TRBJ2-5; TRBD1 agrees at 9 bases. In germline, CDR1 is ENHRY, CDR2 SYGVKD. There are 13 residues in the CDR3. V was clipped by 5 bases and J by 5 bases; unmatched bases: 3. Written as DNA, the CDR3 is TGTGCCATCAGTACCGGGACAGGGGAGACCCAGTACTTC. This gives the protein CAISTGTGETQYF.

This rearrangement joins TRBV5-6 to TRBJ2-5; D is unresolved. Trimming removed 1 base at V and 0 bases at J, with 7 bases between. This CDR3 is built from 14 residues. Looked up from germline, CDR1 is SGHDT and CDR2 is YYEEEE. The CDR3 here is CASSLRSYQETQYF. The CDR3 bases are TGTGCCAGCAGCTTGCGGTCGTACCAAGAGACCCAGTACTTC.

This clonotype was recorded a few times. This chain links TRBV4-1 with TRBJ2-7, with unresolved D. The germline V gene encodes CDR1 MGHRA and CDR2 YSYEKL. The CDR3 runs to 16 residues. V was shortened by 0 bases and J by 0 bases, with 12 bases between the two germline ends. CDR3 in DNA: TGCGCCAGCAGCCAAGATTTCGGAACGTTCTCCTACGAGCAGTACTTC. As protein: CASSQDFGTFSYEQYF.

This clonotype was seen a few times. The chain combines TRBV5-1 with TRBJ2-7; D is unclear. This CDR3 contains 15 residues. Germline V gene lookup returns CDR1 SGHRS and CDR2 YFSETQ. V was shortened by 0 bases and J by 1 base, with 11 bases between the two germline ends. The CDR3 DNA sequence: TGCGCCAGCAGCTTGGGTGCTTTTAGGTCCTACGAGCAGTACTTC. It translates to CASSLGAFRSYEQYF.

This clonotype was seen just once. The rearrangement links TRBV19 to TRBJ2-7; D perhaps matches TRBD1 (6 bases). Germline assignment: CDR1 LNHDA and CDR2 SQIVND (reference sequence). Deletions cut 2 bases from V and 7 bases from J, with 12 bases between. CDR3 size: 13 residues. The CDR3 nucleotides read TGTGCCAGTAGTATAAACAGGGTGGGGGAGCAGTACTTC. Translation: CASSINRVGEQYF.

This clonotype showed up just a few times. The rearrangement links TRBV5-1 to TRBJ2-3, with 7 positions matching TRBD2. Trimming removed 0 bases from V and 4 bases from J; junction bases left unmatched: 8. Germline CDR1 reads SGHRS; CDR2 reads YFSETQ. The CDR3 is 16 residues long. CDR3 protein: CASSLGATSPPDTQYF. As DNA, the CDR3 is TGCGCCAGCAGCTTGGGAGCGACTAGCCCCCCAGATACGCAGTATTTT.

This rearrangement joins TRBV15 to TRBJ1-1; no firm D call. Trimming left V 0 bases short and J 0 bases short, with 8 bases between. The CDR3 runs to 15 residues. Germline-derived CDR1 and CDR2 are LNHNV and YYDKDF (reference sequence). DNA of the CDR3: TGTGCCACCAGCAGAGACGGCAGGCTGAACACTGAAGCTTTCTTT. Translation gives CATSRDGRLNTEAFF.

This clonotype was seen a few times. CDR3 in DNA: TGTGCCAGCAGTTTTGACAGGGGGCACAATGAGCAGTTCTTC. Translated, it gives CASSFDRGHNEQFF. This chain uses TRBV12-3 or TRBV12-4 with TRBJ2-1; 10 nucleotides line up with TRBD1. Trimming took 3 bases from V and 5 from J; bases not matched to a gene: 1. CDR3 length equals 14 residues.

This clonotype has only a few counts. This chain joins TRBV12-3 or TRBV12-4 and TRBJ1-4, with D unclear. This CDR3 has 14 amino acids. Trimming took off 3 bases at V and 6 bases at J, with 11 bases between the two ends. The CDR3 DNA is TGTGCCAGCAGTTTCATGTCGTTTGATGAAAAACTGTTTTTT. Translation: CASSFMSFDEKLFF.

This clonotype was detected only a few times. The rearrangement joins TRBV6-5 to TRBJ2-1, with TRBD1 matching over 9 bases. The CDR3 is made up of 16 amino acids. The trim removed 4 bases at V and 9 bases at J, leaving 13 bases unmatched. The germline V gene has CDR1 MNHEY and CDR2 SVGAGI. The CDR3 bases are TGTGCCAGCAGTTCCAGGACAGGGGTGAAGTTGAGTGAGCAGTTCTTC. Translation gives CASSSRTGVKLSEQFF.

This clonotype came up a few times. J is TRBJ2-2 and V is TRBV7-7, with a weak D call TRBD1 (5 bases). The CDR3 spans 15 residues. V was pared by 2 bases and J by 2 bases, with 9 bases between. Germline-derived CDR1 and CDR2 are SSHAT and FNYEAQ (reference sequence). As DNA, the CDR3 is TGTGCCAGCAGCTTATATCAGGGAAACACCGGGGAGCTGTTTTTT. Amino acid sequence: CASSLYQGNTGELFF.

This chain connects TRBV6-2 or TRBV6-3 to TRBJ2-5; D is possibly TRBD1 or TRBD2 (5 bases each). The CDR3 sequence is 15 residues long. V lost 2 bases to trimming and J lost 4 bases, with 14 bases between them. CDR1 and CDR2 from the germline V gene are MNHEY and SVGEGT. Here the CDR3 reads CASSYGTGPRETQYF. Here the CDR3 DNA reads TGTGCCAGCAGTTACGGGACCGGGCCCCGAGAGACCCAGTACTTC.

This clonotype has more than one count but fewer than ten. The genes are TRBV6-5 and TRBJ2-1; 13 nucleotides align to TRBD2. CDR3 length equals 18 residues. The germline V gene encodes CDR1 MNHEY and CDR2 SVGAGI. V shed 2 bases and J 0 bases; nucleotides not matched to a gene: 4. CDR3 amino acids: CASSYARTSGGSYNEQFF. CDR3 sequence (DNA): TGTGCCAGCAGTTACGCCAGGACTAGCGGGGGCTCCTACAATGAGCAGTTCTTC.

This chain links TRBV7-2 with TRBJ2-7, with TRBD1 matching over 11 bases. The CDR3 extends over 15 amino acids. The germline gives CDR1 SGHTA, CDR2 FQGNSA. Unmatched junction bases numbered 5, after V lost 3 bases and J lost 4 bases. CDR3 amino acids: CASSLGQGGKYEQYF. Written as DNA, the CDR3 is TGTGCCAGCAGCTTGGGACAGGGGGGGAAGTACGAGCAGTACTTC. Based on the CDR3 plus reference TRBV7-2 and TRBJ2-7, the full variable domain is GAGVSQSPSNKVTEKGKDVELRCDPISGHTALYWYRQSLGQGLEFLIYFQGNSAPDKSGLPSDRFSAERTGGSVSTLTIQRTQQEDSAVYLCASSLGQGGKYEQYFGPGTRLTVT.

This clonotype was observed a handful of times. The chain carries TRBV7-9 and TRBJ2-7; no clear D gene. The CDR3 consists of 16 residues. The germline V and J ends were trimmed by 2 bases and 3 bases, with 17 bases remaining between them. Germline loops: CDR1 SEHNR, CDR2 FQNEAQ (reference sequence). CDR3 sequence (DNA): TGTGCCAGCAGCTTAAGTTATAGGCATTGGAACTACGAGCAGTACTTC. It encodes CASSLSYRHWNYEQYF.

This clonotype was counted a few times. The chain's CDR3 is CASSFLRGVETQYF. CDR3 nucleotides: TGTGCCAGCAGTTTCCTAAGGGGTGTAGAGACCCAGTACTTC. The gene calls are TRBV27 and TRBJ2-5, with D perhaps TRBD1 (5 bases). V lost 3 bases and J lost 4, with 12 bases in between. In germline, CDR1 is MNHEY, CDR2 SMNVEV (reference sequence). The CDR3 has 14 residues.

This clonotype was seen only a few times. The DNA for the CDR3 is TGTGCCAGCTCCCAAACTAGCGGTTCTTACGAGCAGTACTTC. Translated: CASSQTSGSYEQYF. This rearrangement joins TRBV18 to TRBJ2-7; 8 bases fit TRBD2. Germline trimming cut 6 bases from V and 4 bases from J; bases unmatched to any gene: 8. This CDR3 is built from 14 residues. CDR1 and CDR2 (germline): KGHSH, LQKENI.

This clonotype has ten or more counts. The chain joins TRBV29-1 to TRBJ1-5; TRBD1 might be the D (6 bases). The V gene lost 4 bases and the J gene lost 7 bases, with 17 bases spanning the gap. This CDR3 spans 14 amino acids. Germline loops: CDR1 SQVTM, CDR2 ANQGSEA. The DNA of the CDR3 is TGCAGCGTTGGGTCGGGGGGCGAAAGACAGCCCCAGCATTTT. This encodes CSVGSGGERQPQHF.

V gene TRBV20-1 combines with J gene TRBJ2-1; D is undetermined. Deletions cut 7 bases from V and 7 bases from J, with 14 bases between. CDR3 length: 12 residues. Germline loops: CDR1 DFQATT, CDR2 SNEGSKA (reference sequence). CDR3 residues: CSVHWLKNEQFF. Written as DNA, the CDR3 is TGCAGTGTACATTGGCTAAAGAATGAGCAGTTCTTC.

This chain uses TRBV10-3 with TRBJ2-3; D is perhaps TRBD2 (7 bases). The CDR3 length is 15 residues. Trimming removed 3 bases from V and 5 bases from J, with 15 bases in between. CDR1 is ENHRY and CDR2 is SYGVKD in the germline V gene. The CDR3 coding sequence is TGTGCCATCAGTGACCGGGGGGCCGTAGGAGATACGCAGTATTTT. It codes for CAISDRGAVGDTQYF.

In its sample, this clonotype was seen a few times. This chain connects TRBV29-1 to TRBJ2-1, with 8 bases identical to TRBD1. Germline assignment: CDR1 SQVTM and CDR2 ANQGSEA. The V gene end was trimmed by 7 bases and the J gene end by 2 bases; junction bases not matched to a gene: 4. This CDR3 has 13 residues. CDR3 nucleotide sequence: TGCAGCGCTGGACAGGGTGCCTACAATGAGCAGTTCTTC. This gives the protein CSAGQGAYNEQFF.

The chain combines TRBV11-2 with TRBJ2-1; 7 positions match TRBD2. The CDR3 loop spans 16 amino acids. Germline assignment: CDR1 SGHAT and CDR2 FQNNGV. The ends lost 2 bases at V and 0 bases at J; junction bases unmatched: 4. Here the CDR3 reads CASSLPRGSSYNEQFF. As DNA, the CDR3 is TGTGCCAGCAGCTTACCCCGCGGGAGCTCCTACAATGAGCAGTTCTTC.

The chain links TRBV11-2 to TRBJ2-5; the match to TRBD2 covers 9 bases. The CDR3 spans 14 residues. Per germline, CDR1 SGHAT and CDR2 FQNNGV. Trimming cost V 3 bases and J 5 bases; bases outside gene matches: 4. CDR3 coding DNA: TGTGCCAGCAGCTTGGGACTAGCTGCGGAGACCCAGTACTTC. Its protein product is CASSLGLAAETQYF. The variable domain in full, with the rest retrieved from reference TRBV11-2 and TRBJ2-5, is EAGVAQSPRYKIIEKRQSVAFWCNPISGHATLYWYQQILGQGPKLLIQFQNNGVVDDSQLPKDRFSAERLKGVDSTLKIQPAKLEDSAVYLCASSLGLAAETQYFGPGTRLLVL.

This chain uses TRBV3-1 with TRBJ2-1, with 8 bases identical to TRBD2. CDR1 and CDR2 from the germline V gene are LGHDT and YNNKEL (reference sequence). The CDR3 sequence is 16 residues long. The ends lost 1 base at V and 12 bases at J; junction bases unmatched: 14. CDR3 protein: CASSQGSWGLESSQFF. CDR3 DNA sequence: TGTGCCAGCAGCCAAGGGTCCTGGGGACTAGAAAGTTCGCAGTTCTTC.

This clonotype turned up a few times. The chain joins TRBV12-3 or TRBV12-4 to TRBJ2-1; D gene ambiguous. The length of the CDR3 is 14 residues. Trimming shortened V by 1 base and J by 6 bases, and 10 bases separated the two germline ends. The CDR3 reads CASSLVLSSNEQFF. The CDR3 DNA reads as TGTGCCAGCAGTTTAGTCCTTAGCAGCAATGAGCAGTTCTTC.

CDR3 region: CSASSSGIPSTDTQYF. Written as DNA, the CDR3 is TGCAGTGCTTCATCTAGCGGGATCCCTAGCACAGATACGCAGTATTTT. The chain carries TRBV20-1 and TRBJ2-3; 9 bases are a match to TRBD2. The trim removed 5 bases at V and 0 bases at J, leaving 9 bases unmatched. The CDR3 is made up of 16 amino acids. Per germline, CDR1 DFQATT and CDR2 SNEGSKA (reference sequence).